This T cell receptor beta chain was sequenced during a study of CD4+ T cells in melanoma (dated by TCRdb to the early 2020s). For context, the study as a whole: Neoantigen-specific CD4+ T cells in human melanoma were investigated in the study.

From the germline V gene, CDR1 is SGHAT and CDR2 is FQNNGV. The CDR3 starts with the cysteine, ends with the phenylalanine, and has 15 residues. Here the CDR3 DNA is all that survives: 45 bases in frame from base 1. The germline ends are 13 bases apart after V is trimmed by 3 bases and J by 2 bases. The library was built by means of the immunoSEQ multiplex PCR assay. TCRdb provides this immuneACCESS table in a form limited to in-frame rearrangements. Some clones are lacking; in checked studies, under half of them reflect an unresolved V gene, and why the rest are absent is not known. The sample profile shows fewer than 55,000 clones; roughly 89% of them were found once. The top ten hold over 9.5% of the sample. Donors were patients with melanoma. What the work shows at the level of the full study, not this receptor alone: Neoantigen-specific CD4+ T cells in melanoma were reported to have a range of differentiation states. The report described a correlation between neoantigen-specific CD4+ T cells and the function of CD8+ T cells, macrophages and B cells.

As regards this clone: The antigen this receptor binds is unknown. One base away there is no much larger clone; base qualities are not given.

The TCR sequence derives from a human donor with melanoma. The sequence links TRBV11-2 to TRBJ1-1, with the D gene too uncertain to name. Material: peripheral blood. Read as DNA, the sequence is TGTGCCAGCAGCTTTTGGTCTGGGAGAAACACTGAAGCTTTCTTT. It translates as CASSFWSGRNTEAFF.